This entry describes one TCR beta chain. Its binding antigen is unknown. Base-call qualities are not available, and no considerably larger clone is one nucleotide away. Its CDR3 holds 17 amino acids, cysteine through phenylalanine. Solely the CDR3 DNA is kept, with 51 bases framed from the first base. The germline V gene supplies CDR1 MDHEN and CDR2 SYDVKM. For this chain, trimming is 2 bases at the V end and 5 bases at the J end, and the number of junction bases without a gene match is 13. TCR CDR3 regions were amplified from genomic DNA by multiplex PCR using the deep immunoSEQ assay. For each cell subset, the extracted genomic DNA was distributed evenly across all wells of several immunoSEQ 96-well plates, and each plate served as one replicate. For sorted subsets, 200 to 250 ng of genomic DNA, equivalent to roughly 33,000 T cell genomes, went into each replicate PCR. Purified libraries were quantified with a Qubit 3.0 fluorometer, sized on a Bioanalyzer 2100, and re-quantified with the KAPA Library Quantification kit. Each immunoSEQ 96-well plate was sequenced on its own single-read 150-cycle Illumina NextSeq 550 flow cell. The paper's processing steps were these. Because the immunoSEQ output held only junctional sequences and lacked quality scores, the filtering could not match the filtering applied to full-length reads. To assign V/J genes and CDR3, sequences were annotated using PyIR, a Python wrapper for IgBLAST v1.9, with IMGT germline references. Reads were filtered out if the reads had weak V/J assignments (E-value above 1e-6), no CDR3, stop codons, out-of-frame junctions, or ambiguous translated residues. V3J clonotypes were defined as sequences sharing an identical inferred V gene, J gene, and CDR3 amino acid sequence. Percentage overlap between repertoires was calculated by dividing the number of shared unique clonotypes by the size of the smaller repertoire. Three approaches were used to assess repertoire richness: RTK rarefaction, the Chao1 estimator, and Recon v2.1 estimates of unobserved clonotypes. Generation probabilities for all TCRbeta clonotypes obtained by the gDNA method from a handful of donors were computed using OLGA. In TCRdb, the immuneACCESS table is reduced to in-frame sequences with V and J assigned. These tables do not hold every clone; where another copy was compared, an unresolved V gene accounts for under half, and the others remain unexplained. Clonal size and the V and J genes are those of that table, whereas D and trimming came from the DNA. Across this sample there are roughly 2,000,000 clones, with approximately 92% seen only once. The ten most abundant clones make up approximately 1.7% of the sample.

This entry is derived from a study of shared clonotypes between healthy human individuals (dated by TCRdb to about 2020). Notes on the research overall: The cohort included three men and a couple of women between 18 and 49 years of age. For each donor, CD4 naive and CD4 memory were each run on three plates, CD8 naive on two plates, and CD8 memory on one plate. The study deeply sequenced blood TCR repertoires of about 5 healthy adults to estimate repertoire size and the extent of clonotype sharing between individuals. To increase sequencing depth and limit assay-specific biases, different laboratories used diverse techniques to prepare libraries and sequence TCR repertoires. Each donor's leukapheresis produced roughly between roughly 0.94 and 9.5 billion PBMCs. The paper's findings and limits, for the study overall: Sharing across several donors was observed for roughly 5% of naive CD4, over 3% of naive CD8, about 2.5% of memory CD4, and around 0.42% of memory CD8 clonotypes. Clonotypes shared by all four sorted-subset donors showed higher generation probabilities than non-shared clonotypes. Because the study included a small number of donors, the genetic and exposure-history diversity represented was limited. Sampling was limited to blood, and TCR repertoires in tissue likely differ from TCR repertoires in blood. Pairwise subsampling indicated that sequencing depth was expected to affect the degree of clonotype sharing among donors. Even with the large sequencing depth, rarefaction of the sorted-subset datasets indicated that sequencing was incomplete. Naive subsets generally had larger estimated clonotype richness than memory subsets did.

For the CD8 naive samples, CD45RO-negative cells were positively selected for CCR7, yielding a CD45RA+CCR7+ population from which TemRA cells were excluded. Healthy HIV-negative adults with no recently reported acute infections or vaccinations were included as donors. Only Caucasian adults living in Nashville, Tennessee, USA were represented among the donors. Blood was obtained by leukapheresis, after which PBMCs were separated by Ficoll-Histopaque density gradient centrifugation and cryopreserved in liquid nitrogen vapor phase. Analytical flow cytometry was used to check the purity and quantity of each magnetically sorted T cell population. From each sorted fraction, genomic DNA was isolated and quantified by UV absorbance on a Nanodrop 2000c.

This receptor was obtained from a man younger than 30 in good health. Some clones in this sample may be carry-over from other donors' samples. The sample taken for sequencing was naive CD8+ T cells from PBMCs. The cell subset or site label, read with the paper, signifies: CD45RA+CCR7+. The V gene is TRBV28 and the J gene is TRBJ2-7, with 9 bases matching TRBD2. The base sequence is TGTGCCAGCAGTTTAGGGACTAGCTCTACCTCTAGAGACGAGCAGTACTTC. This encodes CASSLGTSSTSRDEQYF.